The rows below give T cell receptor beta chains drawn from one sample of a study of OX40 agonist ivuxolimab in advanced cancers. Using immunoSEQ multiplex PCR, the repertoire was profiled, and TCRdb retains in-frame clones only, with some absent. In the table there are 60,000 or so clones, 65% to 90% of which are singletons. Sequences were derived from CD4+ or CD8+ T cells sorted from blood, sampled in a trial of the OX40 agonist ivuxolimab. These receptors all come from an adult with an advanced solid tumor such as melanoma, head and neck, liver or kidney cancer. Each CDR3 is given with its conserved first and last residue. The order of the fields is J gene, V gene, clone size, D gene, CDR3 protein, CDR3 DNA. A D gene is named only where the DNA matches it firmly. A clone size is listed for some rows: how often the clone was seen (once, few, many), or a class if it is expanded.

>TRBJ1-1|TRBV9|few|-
CASSVKGGTEAFF
TGTGCCAGCAGCGTAAAAGGGGGGACTGAAGCTTTCTTT
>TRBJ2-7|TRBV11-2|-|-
CASSLEVKFYEQYF
TGTGCCAGCAGCTTAGAAGTCAAATTCTACGAGCAGTACTTC
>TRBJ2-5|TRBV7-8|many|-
CASSPPRIETQYF
TGTGCCAGCAGCCCCCCCAGGATAGAGACCCAGTACTTC
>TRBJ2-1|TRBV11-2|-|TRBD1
CASSFEGQGLRDEQFF
TGTGCCAGCAGCTTTGAGGGACAGGGATTGCGCGATGAGCAGTTCTTC
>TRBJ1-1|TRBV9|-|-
CASSVAKASLNTEAFF
TGTGCCAGCAGCGTAGCCAAGGCGAGCTTGAACACTGAAGCTTTCTTT
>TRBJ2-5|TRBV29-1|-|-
CSVEEQGGETQYF
TGCAGCGTTGAAGAACAGGGAGGTGAGACCCAGTACTTC
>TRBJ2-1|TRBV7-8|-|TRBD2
CASSLGGGRVNEQFF
TGTGCCAGCAGCTTAGGTGGCGGGAGGGTCAATGAGCAGTTCTTC
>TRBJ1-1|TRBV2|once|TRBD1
CASRVDRGLAEAFF
TGTGCCAGCAGGGTGGACAGGGGGTTGGCTGAAGCTTTCTTT
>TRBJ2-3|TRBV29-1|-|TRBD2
CSVSSGLHTDTQYF
TGCAGCGTCTCATCGGGACTACACACAGATACGCAGTATTTT
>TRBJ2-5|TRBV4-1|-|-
CASAEPGTQETQYF
TGCGCCAGCGCCGAACCCGGGACGCAAGAGACCCAGTACTTC
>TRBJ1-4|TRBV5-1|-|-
CASSLVGRTNEKLFF
TGCGCCAGCAGCTTGGTCGGTCGAACTAATGAAAAACTGTTTTTT
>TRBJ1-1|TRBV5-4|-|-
CASSLQDSEAFF
TGTGCCAGCAGCCTCCAAGACAGTGAAGCTTTCTTT
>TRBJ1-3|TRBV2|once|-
CASSEQLSGNTIYF
TGTGCCAGCAGTGAACAGCTCTCTGGAAACACCATATATTTT
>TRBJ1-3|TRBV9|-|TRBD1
CASSVDRANTIYF
TGTGCCAGCAGCGTCGACAGGGCAAACACCATATATTTT
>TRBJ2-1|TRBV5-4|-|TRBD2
CASSPLTSGGGNEQFF
TGTGCCAGCAGCCCCCTGACTAGCGGGGGGGGCAATGAGCAGTTCTTC
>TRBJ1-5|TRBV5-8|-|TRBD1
CASSQGTGSHNQPQHF
TGTGCCAGCAGCCAAGGGACAGGGTCCCACAATCAGCCCCAGCATTTT
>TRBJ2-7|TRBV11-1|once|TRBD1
CASSFDRAFSYEQYF
TGTGCCAGCAGCTTCGACAGGGCGTTCTCCTACGAGCAGTACTTC
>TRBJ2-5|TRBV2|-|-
CASRIRTGGQETQYF
TGTGCCAGCAGGATAAGGACGGGTGGGCAAGAGACCCAGTACTTC
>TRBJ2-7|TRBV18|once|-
CASSPSPMGGLYEQYF
TGTGCCAGCTCACCATCCCCGATGGGGGGGCTTTACGAGCAGTACTTC
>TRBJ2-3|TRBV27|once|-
CASKWGAGRTDTQYF
TGTGCCAGCAAATGGGGGGCGGGACGCACAGATACGCAGTATTTT